These 20 T cell receptor beta chains share one sample of origin, sequenced in a study of blood T cell repertoires in COVID-19. The data were produced by immunoSEQ multiplex PCR, yet TCRdb's version contains in-frame clones alone and is incomplete. The table has 45,000 to 65,000 clones, roughly 91% seen once; the top ten hold 6.5% to 10%. The sequenced sample consisted of peripheral blood. The receptor set was obtained from a man aged 45-60 years with active COVID-19.

This clone was seen more than once but under ten times. The gene calls are TRBV6-2 or TRBV6-3 and TRBJ1-5; TRBD1 matches at 7 bases. In germline, CDR1 is MNHEY, CDR2 SVGEGT. There are 16 residues in the CDR3. V lost 2 bases, J lost 5 bases, and 9 bases stayed unmatched. CDR3: CASSYEGALLHQPQHF. The CDR3 nucleotides are TGTGCCAGCAGTTACGAGGGGGCCCTGCTACATCAGCCCCAGCATTTT.

The chain carries TRBV5-4 and TRBJ1-2; tentatively, D is TRBD1 (6 bases). This CDR3 region has 16 residues. Trimming left V 0 bases short and J 3 bases short, with 15 bases between. Germline V gene data show CDR1 as SGHNT and CDR2 as YYREEE (reference sequence). CDR3 nucleotides: TGTGCCAGCAGCTTGGGGGTTTCAGGGGTGGACTATGGCTACACCTTC. Its translation: CASSLGVSGVDYGYTF.

With respect to this clone: Other DNA sequences within the sample encode an identical CDR3. The chain uses TRBV4-2 and TRBJ2-7; TRBD1 matches at 8 bases. The CDR3 contains 14 residues. CDR1 and CDR2 (germline): LGHNA, YNFKEQ. V trimming: 1 base; J trimming: 6 bases; junction bases outside the gene matches: 5. The CDR3 loop reads CASSQGPTGGEQYF. Written as DNA, the CDR3 is TGTGCCAGCAGCCAAGGGCCCACAGGGGGCGAGCAGTACTTC.

V is TRBV4-3 and J is TRBJ2-1, with no clear D. CDR3 length: 12 amino acids. Germline CDR1 and CDR2: LGHNA and YSLEER. V lost 0 bases and J lost 15, with 12 bases in between. The CDR3 DNA is TGCGCCAGCAGCCAAGACCCCTATCACCGGTTCTTC. This codes for CASSQDPYHRFF.

V and J are TRBV5-6 and TRBJ1-1; D remains unclear. The length of the CDR3 is 15 residues. CDR1 and CDR2 (germline): SGHDT, YYEEEE. Trimming stripped 0 bases from V and 1 base from J, with 10 bases between. CDR3 residues: CASSLGGAPNTEAFF. CDR3 DNA sequence: TGTGCCAGCAGCTTGGGTGGAGCCCCGAACACTGAAGCTTTCTTT.

The chain uses TRBV19 and TRBJ1-5; 8 positions match TRBD1. The CDR3 covers 14 residues. Germline V CDR1 and CDR2: LNHDA, SQIVND (reference sequence). V lost 8 bases and J lost 6; bases outside the gene matches: 9. The CDR3: CASVGGQVSQPQHF. The CDR3 bases are TGTGCCAGTGTAGGGGGACAGGTCAGTCAGCCCCAGCATTTT.

In nucleotides, the CDR3 is TGTGCCAGCAGCACGACAGGAGAGACCCAGTACTTC. This sequence encodes CASSTTGETQYF. The chain recombines TRBV5-5 with TRBJ2-5, with D tentatively TRBD1 (6 bases). The CDR3 consists of 12 residues. Trimming stripped 4 bases from V and 4 bases from J, with 8 bases between. The germline CDR1 and CDR2 sequences are SGHKS and YYEKEE (reference sequence).

The chain carries TRBV7-9 and TRBJ1-2, with a weak D call TRBD1 (6 bases). V gave up 2 bases and J gave up 1 base, with 11 bases separating them. CDR1 is SEHNR, CDR2 FQNEAQ, per germline (reference sequence). This CDR3 is built from 15 residues. The CDR3 loop reads CASSLQGGGNYGYTF. In DNA, the CDR3 is TGTGCCAGCAGCTTACAGGGAGGGGGTAACTATGGCTACACCTTC. Full variable domain (outside the CDR3, taken from reference TRBV7-9 and TRBJ1-2): DTGVSQNPRHKITKRGQNVTFRCDPISEHNRLYWYRQTLGQGPEFLTYFQNEAQLEKSRLLSDRFSAERPKGSFSTLEIQRTEQGDSAMYLCASSLQGGGNYGYTFGSGTRLTVV.

This sequence joins TRBV27 and TRBJ2-7, with 9 bases lining up with TRBD1. CDR3 size: 15 residues. Trimming at V came to 2 bases and at J to 3 bases, leaving 5 bases not matched to a gene. Germline V CDR1 and CDR2: MNHEY, SMNVEV (reference sequence). This chain's CDR3 is CASSLLPGQGYEQYF. CDR3 DNA: TGTGCCAGCAGTTTACTCCCGGGACAGGGCTACGAGCAGTACTTC.

CDR3 residues: CASSSQQGSQYEQYF. Written as DNA, the CDR3 is TGCGCCAGCAGCTCCCAACAGGGGTCGCAATACGAGCAGTACTTC. V usage is TRBV5-1 and J usage is TRBJ2-7; TRBD1 agrees at 7 bases. The CDR3 loop spans 15 amino acids. Per germline, CDR1 SGHRS and CDR2 YFSETQ. Trimming at V came to 3 bases and at J to 4 bases, leaving 10 bases not matched to a gene.

The chain couples TRBV30 to TRBJ1-2; 7 bases are shared with TRBD1. J gave up 8 bases and V 3 bases, and 6 bases lay outside the gene matches. The CDR3 covers 12 residues. CDR1 is GTSNPN and CDR2 is SVGIG in the germline V gene (reference sequence). The CDR3 loop reads CAWSYQGGGYTF. DNA for the CDR3: TGTGCCTGGAGCTACCAGGGGGGAGGCTACACCTTC.

The genes are TRBV4-2 and TRBJ2-2; TRBD2 matches at 10 bases. CDR1 is LGHNA, CDR2 YNFKEQ, per germline. V trimming: 4 bases; J trimming: 6 bases; junction bases outside the gene matches: 8. The CDR3 extends over 16 amino acids. CDR3 protein: CASSPQRGGPAGELFF. The CDR3 DNA reads TGTGCCAGCAGCCCCCAGCGGGGGGGCCCGGCCGGGGAGCTGTTTTTT.

This chain uses TRBV2 with TRBJ2-7; D might be TRBD2 (5 bases). Trimming took off 7 bases at V and 1 base at J, with 11 bases between the two ends. The germline CDR1 and CDR2 sequences are SNHLY and FYNNEI. This CDR3 has 13 residues. The CDR3 loop is CASTSGASYEQYF. CDR3 nucleotide sequence: TGTGCCAGCACCAGCGGAGCGTCCTACGAGCAGTACTTC.

This chain links TRBV11-2 with TRBJ2-1, with 14 bases that match TRBD2. Germline loops: CDR1 SGHAT, CDR2 FQNNGV. V shed 3 bases and J 0 bases; nucleotides not matched to a gene: 4. This CDR3 comprises 18 residues. CDR3 protein: CASSFGLAGGSSYNEQFF. The CDR3 nucleotides are TGTGCCAGCAGCTTCGGACTAGCGGGAGGAAGCTCCTACAATGAGCAGTTCTTC.

J is TRBJ1-3 and V is TRBV28, with TRBD1 matching over 9 bases. Losses at the gene ends were 6 bases for V and 5 bases for J; bases not matched to a gene: 5. CDR1 MDHEN and CDR2 SYDVKM come from the germline V gene. CDR3 length: 14 residues. CDR3 DNA sequence: TGTGCCAGCAGCCGAGGACAGGGGAGAAACACCATATATTTT. It codes for CASSRGQGRNTIYF.

The V and J genes are TRBV20-1 and TRBJ1-2; tentatively, D is TRBD1 (6 bases). Germline values: CDR1 DFQATT, CDR2 SNEGSKA (reference sequence). CDR3 length: 12 amino acids. V shed 3 bases and J shed 4 bases, with 9 bases lying between them. The CDR3 loop is CSASMGAYGYTF. The CDR3 nucleotides are TGCAGTGCTAGTATGGGGGCCTATGGCTACACCTTC.

The rearrangement joins TRBV5-1 to TRBJ1-1; D is perhaps TRBD1 (6 bases). This CDR3 is 15 amino acids long. Germline loops: CDR1 SGHRS, CDR2 YFSETQ. Trimming removed 4 bases at V and 1 base at J, with 14 bases between. Here the CDR3 reads CASSPRTGTNTEAFF. CDR3 nucleotides: TGCGCCAGCAGCCCCAGAACAGGGACGAACACTGAAGCTTTCTTT.

The rearrangement joins TRBV29-1 to TRBJ2-3, with 11 bases identical to TRBD2. Germline V gene data show CDR1 as SQVTM and CDR2 as ANQGSEA. V gave up 4 bases and J gave up 8 bases; unmatched junction bases: 2. There are 12 residues in the CDR3. The CDR3 DNA reads TGCAGCGTTGTAGCGGGAGGGTTTACGCAGTATTTT. It specifies CSVVAGGFTQYF.

The gene calls are TRBV28 and TRBJ2-3; 9 nucleotides agree with TRBD1. Germline CDR1 is MDHEN and CDR2 is SYDVKM. Trimming took 7 bases from V and 4 from J; bases not matched to a gene: 6. The CDR3 contains 14 residues. The CDR3, as DNA: TGTGCCAGCACCCCGGGACAGGGTCCAGATACGCAGTATTTT. It specifies CASTPGQGPDTQYF.

V and J are TRBV9 and TRBJ2-7; 8 nucleotides line up with TRBD1. V shed 4 bases, J shed 2 bases, and the junction held 8 bases outside the gene matches. Germline V gene data show CDR1 as SGDLS and CDR2 as YYNGEE. This CDR3 has 15 residues. CDR3 nucleotides: TGTGCCAGCAGCCCCCGGACAGGGCAACCCTACGAGCAGTACTTC. This codes for CASSPRTGQPYEQYF.